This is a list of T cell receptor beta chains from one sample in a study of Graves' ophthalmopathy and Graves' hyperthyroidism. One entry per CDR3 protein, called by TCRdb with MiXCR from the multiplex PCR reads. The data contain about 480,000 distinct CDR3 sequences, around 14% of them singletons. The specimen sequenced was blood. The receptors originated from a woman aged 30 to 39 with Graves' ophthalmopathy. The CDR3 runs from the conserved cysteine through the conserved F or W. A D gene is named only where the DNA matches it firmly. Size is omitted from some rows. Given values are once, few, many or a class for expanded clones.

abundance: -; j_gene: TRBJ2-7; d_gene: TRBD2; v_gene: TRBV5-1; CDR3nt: TGCGCCAGCAGCTCGACTAGCGGGAGGAACGAGCAGTACTTC; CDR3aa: CASSSTSGRNEQYF
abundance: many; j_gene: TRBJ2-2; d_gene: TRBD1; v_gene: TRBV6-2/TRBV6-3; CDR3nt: TGTGCCAGCAGTTACACCAGGACAGGGAGCACCGGGGAGCTGTTTTTT; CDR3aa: CASSYTRTGSTGELFF
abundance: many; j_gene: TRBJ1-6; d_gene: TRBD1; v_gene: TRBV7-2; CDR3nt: TGTGCCAGCAGCTCGACAGGGTTGCGAGATTCACCCCTCCACTTT; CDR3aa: CASSSTGLRDSPLHF
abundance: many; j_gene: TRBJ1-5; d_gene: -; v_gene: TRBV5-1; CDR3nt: TGCGCCAGCAGCGTTGACGGGAATCAGCCCCAGCATTTT; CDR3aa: CASSVDGNQPQHF
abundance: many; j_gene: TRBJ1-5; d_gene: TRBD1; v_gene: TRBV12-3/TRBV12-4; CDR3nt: TGTGCCAGCAGTTTAGGCGACAGGGAGGCGAGTATCGGCCAGCATTTT; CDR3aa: CASSLGDREASIGQHF
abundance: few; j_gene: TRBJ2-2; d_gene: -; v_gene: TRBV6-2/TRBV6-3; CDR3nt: TGTGCCAGCAGTTGGACGAACACCGGGGAGCTGTTTTTT; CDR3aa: CASSWTNTGELFF
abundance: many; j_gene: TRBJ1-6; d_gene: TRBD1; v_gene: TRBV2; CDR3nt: TGTGCCAGCAGTGTTAGTGGGGGACAGGTTAATTCACCCCTCCACTTT; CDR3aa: CASSVSGGQVNSPLHF
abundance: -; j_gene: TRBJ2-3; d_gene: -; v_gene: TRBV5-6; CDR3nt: TGTGCCAGCAGCTTGGCGTGGGGGATCACAGATACGCAGTATTTT; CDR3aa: CASSLAWGITDTQYF
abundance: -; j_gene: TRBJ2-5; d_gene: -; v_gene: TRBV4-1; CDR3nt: TGCGCCAGCAGCCAAGCACTAATTTTAGGGACCCAGTACTTC; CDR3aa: CASSQALILGTQYF
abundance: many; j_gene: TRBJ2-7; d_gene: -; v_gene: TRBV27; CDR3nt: TGTGCCAGCAGTAGAGACAGGACCAACGGCGAGCAGTACTTC; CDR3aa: CASSRDRTNGEQYF
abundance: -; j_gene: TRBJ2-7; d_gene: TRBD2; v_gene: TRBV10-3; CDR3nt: TGTGCCATCAGTGCGGCGGGGGGGCTCGACGAGCAGTACTTC; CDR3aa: CAISAAGGLDEQYF
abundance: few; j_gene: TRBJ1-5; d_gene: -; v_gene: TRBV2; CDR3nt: TGTGCCAGCTCTGAAGTAGGCGCTAGCAATCAGCCCCAGCATTTT; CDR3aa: CASSEVGASNQPQHF
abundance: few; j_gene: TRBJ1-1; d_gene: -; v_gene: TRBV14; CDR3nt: TGTGCCAGCAGCCAAGTTGGGACGCGAGGTGCTTTCTTT; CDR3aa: CASSQVGTRGAFF
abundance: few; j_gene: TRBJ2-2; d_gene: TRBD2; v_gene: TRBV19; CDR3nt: TGTGCCAGTAGTATGAGGGCGGGAGGGCCGCGGTACACCGGGGAGCTGTTTTTT; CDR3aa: CASSMRAGGPRYTGELFF
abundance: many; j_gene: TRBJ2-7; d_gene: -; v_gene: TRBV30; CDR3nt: TGTGCCTGGAGTTCGTCGGACATAACCTACGAGCAGTACTTC; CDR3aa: CAWSSSDITYEQYF
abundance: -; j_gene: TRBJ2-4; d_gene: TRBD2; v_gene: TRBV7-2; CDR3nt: TGTGCCAGCAGTGAAGCTTGGCGGGGGGGCCAAAACATTCAGTACTTC; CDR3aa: CASSEAWRGGQNIQYF
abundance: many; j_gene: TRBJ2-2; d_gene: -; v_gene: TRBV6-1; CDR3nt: TGTGCCAGCAGTCTGGAGTCCAGTCAGTACACCGGGGAGCTGTTTTTT; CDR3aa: CASSLESSQYTGELFF
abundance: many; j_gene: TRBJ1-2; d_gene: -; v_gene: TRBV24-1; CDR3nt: TGTGCCACCAGTGATGGCGGTGGCTACACCTTC; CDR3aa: CATSDGGGYTF
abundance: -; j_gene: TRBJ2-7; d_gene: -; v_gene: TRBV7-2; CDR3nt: TGTGCCAGCAGCCAATACGACCCCCTCGAGCAGTACTTC; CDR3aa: CASSQYDPLEQYF
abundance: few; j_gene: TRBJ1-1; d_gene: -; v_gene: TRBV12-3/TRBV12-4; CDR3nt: TGTGCCAGCCGAAATGGGGGGGGCACTGAAGCTTTCTTT; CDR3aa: CASRNGGGTEAFF
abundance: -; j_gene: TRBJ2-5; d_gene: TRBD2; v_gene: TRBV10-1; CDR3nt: TGCGCCAGCAGTGACCAACGGGGGGGCCGGGAGACCCAGTACTTC; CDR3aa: CASSDQRGGRETQYF
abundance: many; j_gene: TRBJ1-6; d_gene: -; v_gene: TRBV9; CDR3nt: TGTGCCAGCAGCGTAGGAGGGTTTAGCTCCTATAATTCACCCCTCCACTTT; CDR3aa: CASSVGGFSSYNSPLHF
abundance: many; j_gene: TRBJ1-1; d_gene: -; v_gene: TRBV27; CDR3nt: TGTGCCAGCAGTCCCTCAGGGGAAGGGGACACTGAAGCTTTCTTT; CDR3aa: CASSPSGEGDTEAFF
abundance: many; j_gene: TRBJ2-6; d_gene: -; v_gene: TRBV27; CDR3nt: TGTGCCAGCAGTTTATCAGGGGGCTCTGGGGCCAACGTCCTGACTTTC; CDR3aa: CASSLSGGSGANVLTF
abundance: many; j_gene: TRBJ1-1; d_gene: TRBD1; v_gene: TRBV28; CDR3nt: TGTGCCAGCAGTCCCCCCGACAGGGAGGTAAACACTGAAGCTTTCTTT; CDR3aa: CASSPPDREVNTEAFF
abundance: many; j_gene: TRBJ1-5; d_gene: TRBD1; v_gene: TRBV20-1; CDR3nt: TGCAGTGTAATGACAGGGGATCAGCCCCAGCATTTT; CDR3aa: CSVMTGDQPQHF
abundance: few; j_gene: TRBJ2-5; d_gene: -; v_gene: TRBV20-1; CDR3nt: TGCAGTGCTAGAGATCTACCTGGGAGCCAGGAGACCCAGTACTTC; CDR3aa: CSARDLPGSQETQYF
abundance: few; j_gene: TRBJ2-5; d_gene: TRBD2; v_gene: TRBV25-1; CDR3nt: TGTGCCAGCAGTGAACCATCGGGACTAGCGGGAAGGGAGACCCAGTACTTC; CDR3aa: CASSEPSGLAGRETQYF
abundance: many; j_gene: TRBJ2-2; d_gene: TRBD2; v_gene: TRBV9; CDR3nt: TGTGCCAGCAGCGGTGGGACTAGCGGGCGCGCCGGGGAGCTGTTTTTT; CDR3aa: CASSGGTSGRAGELFF
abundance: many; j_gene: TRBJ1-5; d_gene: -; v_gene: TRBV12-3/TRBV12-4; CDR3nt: TGTGCCAGCAGTTTGACGGCGCGGGGCAATCAGCCCCAGCATTTT; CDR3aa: CASSLTARGNQPQHF
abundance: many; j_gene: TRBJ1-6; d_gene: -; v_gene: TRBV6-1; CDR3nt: TGTGCCAGCAGGGACGCCTATAATTCACCCCTCCACTTT; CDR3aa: CASRDAYNSPLHF
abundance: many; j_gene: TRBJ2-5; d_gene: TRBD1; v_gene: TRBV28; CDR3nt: TGTGCCAGCAGTTCCCGGGACAGCGGCCAAGAGACCCAGTACTTC; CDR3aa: CASSSRDSGQETQYF
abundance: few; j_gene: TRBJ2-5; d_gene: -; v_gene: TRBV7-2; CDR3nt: TGTGCCAGCAGCCCTGGGACCCTCGGAAAGACCCAGTACTTC; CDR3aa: CASSPGTLGKTQYF
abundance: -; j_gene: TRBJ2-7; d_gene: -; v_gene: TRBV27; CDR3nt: TGTGCCAGCAAGTACGGAAACGAGCAGTACTTC; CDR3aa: CASKYGNEQYF
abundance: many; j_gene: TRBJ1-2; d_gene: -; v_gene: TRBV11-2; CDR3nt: TGTGCCAGCAGCTTCCGACAGGAGAACTATGGCTACACCTTC; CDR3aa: CASSFRQENYGYTF
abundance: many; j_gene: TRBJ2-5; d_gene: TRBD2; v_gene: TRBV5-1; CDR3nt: TGCGCCAGCAGCCCTGGACTAGCCGAAGAGACCCAGTACTTC; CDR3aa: CASSPGLAEETQYF
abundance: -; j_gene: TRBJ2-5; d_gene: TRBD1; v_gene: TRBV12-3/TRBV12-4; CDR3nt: TGTGCCAGCAGTTTAGTAAGGGACAGTGCATGGGAGACCCAGTACTTC; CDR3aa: CASSLVRDSAWETQYF
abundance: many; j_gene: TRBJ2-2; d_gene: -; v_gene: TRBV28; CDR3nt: TGTGCCAGCAGTTTTATCGCCGGGAATCGAGACACCGGGGAGCTGTTTTTT; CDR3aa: CASSFIAGNRDTGELFF
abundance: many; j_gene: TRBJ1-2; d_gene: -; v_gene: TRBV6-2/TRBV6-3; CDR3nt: TGTGCCAGCAGTTATGTAGGGGTCAGTGGCTACACCTTC; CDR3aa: CASSYVGVSGYTF
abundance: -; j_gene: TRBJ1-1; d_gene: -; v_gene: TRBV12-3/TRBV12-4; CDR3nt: TGTGCCAGCAGTTCAGACATTCGGACCATGAACACTGAAGCTTTCTTT; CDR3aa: CASSSDIRTMNTEAFF
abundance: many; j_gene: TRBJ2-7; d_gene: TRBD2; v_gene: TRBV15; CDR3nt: TGTGCCACCAGCAGAGATAAAAGTAGCGGGAGGAGCTCCTACGAGCAGTACTTC; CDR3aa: CATSRDKSSGRSSYEQYF
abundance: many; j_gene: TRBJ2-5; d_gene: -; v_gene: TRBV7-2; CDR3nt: TGTGCCAGCAGCGAGGCTCTGGGGGAGACCCAGTACTTC; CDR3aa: CASSEALGETQYF
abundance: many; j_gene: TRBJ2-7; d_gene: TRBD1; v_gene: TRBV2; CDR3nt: TGTGCCAGCAGTGAAGCGACAGGGGGCTTCATGGACGAGCAGTACTTC; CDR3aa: CASSEATGGFMDEQYF
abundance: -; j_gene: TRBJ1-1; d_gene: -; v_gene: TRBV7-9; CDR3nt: TGTGCCAGCAGCCCTCCTTCGTACACTGAAGCTTTCTTT; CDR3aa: CASSPPSYTEAFF
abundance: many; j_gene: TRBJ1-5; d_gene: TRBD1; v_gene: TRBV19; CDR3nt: TGTGCCAGTAGTATACGAGCGCCGGACAGGCGGTATAGCAATCAGCCCCAGCATTTT; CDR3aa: CASSIRAPDRRYSNQPQHF
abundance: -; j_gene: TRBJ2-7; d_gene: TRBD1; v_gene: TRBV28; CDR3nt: TGTGCCAGCAGTCAACCGGGACAGGGACTTAGGGAGCAGTACTTC; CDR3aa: CASSQPGQGLREQYF
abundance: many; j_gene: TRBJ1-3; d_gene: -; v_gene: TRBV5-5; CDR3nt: TGTGCCAGCAGCTTGGAGGTCAAGGGCCACCGCTGTTTT; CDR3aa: CASSLEVKGHRCF
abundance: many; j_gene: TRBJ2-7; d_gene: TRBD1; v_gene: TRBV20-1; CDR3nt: TGCAGTGCTAACAGGGACAGGGGTTCCTACGAGCAGTACTTC; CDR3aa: CSANRDRGSYEQYF
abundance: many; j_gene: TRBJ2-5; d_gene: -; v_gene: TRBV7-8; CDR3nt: TGTGCCAGCAGCTTAGCGGGGGGCCGATCTCGGGAGACCCAGTACTTC; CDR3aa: CASSLAGGRSRETQYF
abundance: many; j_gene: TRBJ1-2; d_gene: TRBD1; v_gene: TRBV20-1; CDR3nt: TGCAGTGCTCTGCGGACAGGGGGCGGCTATGGCTACACCTTC; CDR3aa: CSALRTGGGYGYTF
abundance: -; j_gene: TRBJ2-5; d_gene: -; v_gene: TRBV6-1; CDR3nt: TGTGCCAGCAGTCCCGGGACCTACCAGTACTTC; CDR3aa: CASSPGTYQYF
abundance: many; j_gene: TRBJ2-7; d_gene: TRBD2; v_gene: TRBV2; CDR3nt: TGTGCCAGCAGTGAACGGTCGGCTAGCGGGAGATACGAGCAGTACTTC; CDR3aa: CASSERSASGRYEQYF
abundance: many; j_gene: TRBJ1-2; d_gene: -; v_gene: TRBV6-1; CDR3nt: TGTGCCAGCAGTGAAGCGGGCGTCTATGGCTACACCTTC; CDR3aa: CASSEAGVYGYTF